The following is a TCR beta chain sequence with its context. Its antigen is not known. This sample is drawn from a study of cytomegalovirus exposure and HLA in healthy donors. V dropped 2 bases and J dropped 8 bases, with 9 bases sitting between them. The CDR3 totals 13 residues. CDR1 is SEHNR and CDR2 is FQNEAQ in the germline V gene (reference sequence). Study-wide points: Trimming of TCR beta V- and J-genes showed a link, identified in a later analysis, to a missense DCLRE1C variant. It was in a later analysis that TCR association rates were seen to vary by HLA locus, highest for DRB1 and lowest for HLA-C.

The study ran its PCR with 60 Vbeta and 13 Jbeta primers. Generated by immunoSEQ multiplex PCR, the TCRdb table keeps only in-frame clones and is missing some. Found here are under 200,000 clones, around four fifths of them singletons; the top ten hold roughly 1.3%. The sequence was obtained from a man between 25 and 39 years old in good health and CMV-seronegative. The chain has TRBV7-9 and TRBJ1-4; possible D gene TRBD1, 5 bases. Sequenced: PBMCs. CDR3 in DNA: TGTGCCAGCAGCTTACAGGGTAGCGAAAAACTGTTTTTT. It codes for CASSLQGSEKLFF.